A selection of T cell receptor beta chains follows, all from one sample in a study of blood T cell repertoires in COVID-19. Profiled with immunoSEQ multiplex PCR; TCRdb holds only in-frame clones, not every one. This repertoire shows approximately 37,000 clones, 80% to 90% found once; its top ten account for 7% to 9%. The sample taken for sequencing was peripheral blood. These receptors originate from a woman aged 65 to 85 with acute or convalescent COVID-19. Each CDR3 is given with its conserved first and last residue. The order of the fields is V gene, clone size, J gene, D gene, CDR3 DNA, CDR3 protein. D genes are given only for firm matches. A clone size is listed for some rows: how often the clone was seen (once, few, many), or a class if it is expanded.

v_call: TRBV27; clone_size: .; j_call: TRBJ2-6; d_call: TRBD1; cdr3_nt: TGTGCCAGCAGGACAGGGGTTGCTGGGGCCAACGTCCTGACTTTC; cdr3_aa: CASRTGVAGANVLTF
v_call: TRBV19; clone_size: .; j_call: TRBJ2-1; d_call: .; cdr3_nt: TGTGCCAGTAGTATCATGCTAGGGTGGGTTGACAGCTCCTACAATGAGCAGTTCTTC; cdr3_aa: CASSIMLGWVDSSYNEQFF
v_call: TRBV29-1; clone_size: once; j_call: TRBJ2-1; d_call: .; cdr3_nt: TGCAGCACCACCGGGATCTCAAGAGGTGAGCAGTTCTTC; cdr3_aa: CSTTGISRGEQFF
v_call: TRBV11-3; clone_size: .; j_call: TRBJ2-1; d_call: TRBD1; cdr3_nt: TGTGCCAGCAGCTTGGGACAGGGGCTTTACAATGAGCAGTTCTTC; cdr3_aa: CASSLGQGLYNEQFF
v_call: TRBV7-9; clone_size: .; j_call: TRBJ1-5; d_call: TRBD1; cdr3_nt: TGTGCCAGCAGCTTAGCGCGGGACAGGGCTCAGCCCCAGCATTTT; cdr3_aa: CASSLARDRAQPQHF
v_call: TRBV7-2; clone_size: .; j_call: TRBJ2-2; d_call: TRBD1; cdr3_nt: TGTGCCAGCAGCAATAGCCGACAGGGGGCCACCGGGGAGCTGTTTTTT; cdr3_aa: CASSNSRQGATGELFF
v_call: TRBV18; clone_size: .; j_call: TRBJ1-3; d_call: TRBD1; cdr3_nt: TGTGCCAGCTCAGGACAGGGTATCTCTGGAAACACCATATATTTT; cdr3_aa: CASSGQGISGNTIYF
v_call: TRBV3-1/TRBV3-2; clone_size: .; j_call: TRBJ1-3; d_call: .; cdr3_nt: TGTGCCAGCAGCCAACTCGGGGGCTCTGGAAACACCATATATTTT; cdr3_aa: CASSQLGGSGNTIYF
v_call: TRBV5-1; clone_size: .; j_call: TRBJ2-3; d_call: .; cdr3_nt: TGCGCCAGCAGCCCCGAGCGACTCACAGATACGCAGTATTTT; cdr3_aa: CASSPERLTDTQYF
v_call: TRBV11-2; clone_size: .; j_call: TRBJ1-1; d_call: .; cdr3_nt: TGTGCCAGCAGCCTACACATGGGGCCCGAAGCTTTCTTT; cdr3_aa: CASSLHMGPEAFF
v_call: TRBV30; clone_size: .; j_call: TRBJ2-2; d_call: .; cdr3_nt: TGTGCCTGGAGTGGTCCCATTAACACCGGGGAGCTGTTTTTT; cdr3_aa: CAWSGPINTGELFF
v_call: TRBV25-1; clone_size: .; j_call: TRBJ2-1; d_call: TRBD2; cdr3_nt: TGTGCCAGCAGGAGTAGCGGGGGGGAGGCTAATGAGCAGTTCTTC; cdr3_aa: CASRSSGGEANEQFF
v_call: TRBV6-5; clone_size: .; j_call: TRBJ2-5; d_call: .; cdr3_nt: TGTGCCAGCAGCCAGGGGGAGGTAGAGACCCAGTACTTC; cdr3_aa: CASSQGEVETQYF
v_call: TRBV19; clone_size: .; j_call: TRBJ2-5; d_call: .; cdr3_nt: TGTGCCAGTAGTTCTGAGGGGAGGACCCGAGAGACCCAGTACTTC; cdr3_aa: CASSSEGRTRETQYF
v_call: TRBV19; clone_size: .; j_call: TRBJ2-1; d_call: TRBD2; cdr3_nt: TGTGCCAGTAGTGCCCAGCGGGGGGTTGAGCAGTTCTTC; cdr3_aa: CASSAQRGVEQFF
v_call: TRBV2; clone_size: .; j_call: TRBJ1-2; d_call: .; cdr3_nt: TGTGCCAGCTCACAGGATTTTAACTATGGCTACACCTTC; cdr3_aa: CASSQDFNYGYTF
v_call: TRBV19; clone_size: .; j_call: TRBJ1-5; d_call: TRBD1; cdr3_nt: TGTGCCAGTAGTATCCAGGGGGAAAATCAGCCCCAGCATTTT; cdr3_aa: CASSIQGENQPQHF
v_call: TRBV9; clone_size: .; j_call: TRBJ1-3; d_call: .; cdr3_nt: TGTGCCAGCAGCCTCTCGGGACACCTAAACACCATATATTTT; cdr3_aa: CASSLSGHLNTIYF
v_call: TRBV7-8; clone_size: .; j_call: TRBJ1-4; d_call: .; cdr3_nt: TGTGCCAGCAGCGGGGACGCAGGAGGGAGAGGGGAAAAACTGTTTTTT; cdr3_aa: CASSGDAGGRGEKLFF
v_call: TRBV3-1/TRBV3-2; clone_size: .; j_call: TRBJ2-2; d_call: .; cdr3_nt: TGTGCCAGCAGCCAGAGGTCCCCGACAGGCGTGTATACCGGGGAGCTGTTTTTT; cdr3_aa: CASSQRSPTGVYTGELFF
v_call: TRBV7-9; clone_size: .; j_call: TRBJ1-2; d_call: .; cdr3_nt: TGTGCCAGCAGCTCCCTCACGGACAGCTATGGCTACACCTTC; cdr3_aa: CASSSLTDSYGYTF
v_call: TRBV5-1; clone_size: .; j_call: TRBJ2-3; d_call: TRBD2; cdr3_nt: TGCGCCAGCAGCCCCGAAGGGAGCGGGAGCTTAGATACGCAGTATTTT; cdr3_aa: CASSPEGSGSLDTQYF
v_call: TRBV6-1; clone_size: .; j_call: TRBJ1-2; d_call: .; cdr3_nt: TGTGCCAGCAGTGAGACAGACTATGGCTACACCTTC; cdr3_aa: CASSETDYGYTF
v_call: TRBV5-6; clone_size: .; j_call: TRBJ2-3; d_call: .; cdr3_nt: TGTGCCAGCAGCCGATGGGGCAGCACAGATACGCAGTATTTT; cdr3_aa: CASSRWGSTDTQYF
v_call: TRBV7-3; clone_size: .; j_call: TRBJ2-1; d_call: TRBD2; cdr3_nt: TGTGCCAGCAGTTTCGGACTAGCTTTTGAGCAGTTCTTC; cdr3_aa: CASSFGLAFEQFF
v_call: TRBV7-9; clone_size: .; j_call: TRBJ1-5; d_call: TRBD1; cdr3_nt: TGTGCCAGCAGCTTAGCGCGTACAGGGGGCCCCAATCAGCCCCAGCATTTT; cdr3_aa: CASSLARTGGPNQPQHF
v_call: TRBV11-3; clone_size: .; j_call: TRBJ1-1; d_call: .; cdr3_nt: TGTGCCAGCAGCTTTCGGACTGAAGCTTTCTTT; cdr3_aa: CASSFRTEAFF
v_call: TRBV11-2; clone_size: .; j_call: TRBJ1-3; d_call: .; cdr3_nt: TGTGCCAGCAGCTCGGGACACGGAAACACCATATATTTT; cdr3_aa: CASSSGHGNTIYF
v_call: TRBV7-2; clone_size: .; j_call: TRBJ2-5; d_call: .; cdr3_nt: TGTGCCAGCAGCTTAGCGGGAGTGGGTGAGACCCAGTACTTC; cdr3_aa: CASSLAGVGETQYF
v_call: TRBV30; clone_size: .; j_call: TRBJ1-3; d_call: .; cdr3_nt: TGTGCCTTTGGACTAACCGGAAACACCATATATTTT; cdr3_aa: CAFGLTGNTIYF
v_call: TRBV5-1; clone_size: once; j_call: TRBJ2-1; d_call: TRBD2; cdr3_nt: TGCGCCAGCAGCACTAGCGGGGGCTACAATGAGCAGTTCTTC; cdr3_aa: CASSTSGGYNEQFF
v_call: TRBV28; clone_size: .; j_call: TRBJ2-1; d_call: .; cdr3_nt: TGTGCCAGCAGTGAAGAGTACAATGAGCAGTTCTTC; cdr3_aa: CASSEEYNEQFF
v_call: TRBV12-3/TRBV12-4; clone_size: .; j_call: TRBJ1-5; d_call: .; cdr3_nt: TGTGCCAGCAGCTTCAATCAGCCCCAGCATTTT; cdr3_aa: CASSFNQPQHF
v_call: TRBV12-3/TRBV12-4; clone_size: .; j_call: TRBJ2-3; d_call: .; cdr3_nt: TGTGCCAGCAGTCGACAGGAAGATACGCAGTATTTT; cdr3_aa: CASSRQEDTQYF
v_call: TRBV10-1; clone_size: .; j_call: TRBJ2-2; d_call: .; cdr3_nt: TGCGCCAGCAGTGTAAGGCCCAGGGCCCACACCGGGGAGCTGTTTTTT; cdr3_aa: CASSVRPRAHTGELFF
v_call: TRBV7-2; clone_size: .; j_call: TRBJ2-5; d_call: TRBD2; cdr3_nt: TGTGCCAGCAGCTTAGCGGCTAGCGGGAGCGTAGAGACCCAGTACTTC; cdr3_aa: CASSLAASGSVETQYF
v_call: TRBV28; clone_size: few; j_call: TRBJ1-6; d_call: .; cdr3_nt: TGTGCCAGCAAGTCTGTAGCCCGAAATTCACCCCTCCACTTT; cdr3_aa: CASKSVARNSPLHF
v_call: TRBV19; clone_size: .; j_call: TRBJ1-2; d_call: .; cdr3_nt: TGTGCCAGTAGTTCCCAGGCCGCTAACTATGGCTACACCTTC; cdr3_aa: CASSSQAANYGYTF
v_call: TRBV19; clone_size: .; j_call: TRBJ1-5; d_call: .; cdr3_nt: TGTGCCAGTAGTATAGAGGTTCGGCAGCCCCAGCATTTT; cdr3_aa: CASSIEVRQPQHF
v_call: TRBV6-2/TRBV6-3; clone_size: .; j_call: TRBJ2-1; d_call: TRBD2; cdr3_nt: TGTGCCAGCAGTTTGTGGGGGGGCTACAATGAGCAGTTCTTC; cdr3_aa: CASSLWGGYNEQFF
v_call: TRBV27; clone_size: .; j_call: TRBJ2-3; d_call: .; cdr3_nt: TGTGCCAGCAGTATGACTCTGGCCTCCGGCACAGATACGCAGTATTTT; cdr3_aa: CASSMTLASGTDTQYF
v_call: TRBV5-1; clone_size: once; j_call: TRBJ2-3; d_call: TRBD2; cdr3_nt: TGCGCCAGCAGCCCGGGGGAGGGGACTAGCACAGATACGCAGTATTTT; cdr3_aa: CASSPGEGTSTDTQYF
v_call: TRBV11-2; clone_size: .; j_call: TRBJ2-5; d_call: .; cdr3_nt: TGTGCCAGCAGCGAAACAGGGATGAGAGAGACCCAGTACTTC; cdr3_aa: CASSETGMRETQYF
v_call: TRBV6-2/TRBV6-3; clone_size: .; j_call: TRBJ1-5; d_call: TRBD1; cdr3_nt: TGTGCCAGCAGTAGGGACAGGGATCAGCCCCAGCATTTT; cdr3_aa: CASSRDRDQPQHF
v_call: TRBV28; clone_size: .; j_call: TRBJ2-1; d_call: TRBD1; cdr3_nt: TGTGCCAGCAGGGATTCGGGGCCGGGACAGGACCTGTGGGAGCAGTTCTTC; cdr3_aa: CASRDSGPGQDLWEQFF
v_call: TRBV28; clone_size: .; j_call: TRBJ2-3; d_call: TRBD2; cdr3_nt: TGTGCCAGCAGACTAGCGGGGGCAACCCGCACAGATACGCAGTATTTT; cdr3_aa: CASRLAGATRTDTQYF
v_call: TRBV7-2; clone_size: .; j_call: TRBJ2-1; d_call: .; cdr3_nt: TGTGCCAGCCGGGAGAGCTCCTACAATGAGCAGTTCTTC; cdr3_aa: CASRESSYNEQFF
v_call: TRBV4-3; clone_size: .; j_call: TRBJ2-1; d_call: TRBD1; cdr3_nt: TGCGCCAGCAGCCAAGAAGGAGAAGGGGGCCACAATGAGCAGTTCTTC; cdr3_aa: CASSQEGEGGHNEQFF
v_call: TRBV7-9; clone_size: .; j_call: TRBJ2-6; d_call: .; cdr3_nt: TGTGCCAGCAGCAGAACGCGGACGGGAAATCCTCTGGGGGCCAACGTCCTGACTTTC; cdr3_aa: CASSRTRTGNPLGANVLTF
v_call: TRBV5-6; clone_size: once; j_call: TRBJ2-2; d_call: TRBD1; cdr3_nt: TGTGCCAGCAGCTACCGGGACAGGAACACCGGGGAGCTGTTTTTT; cdr3_aa: CASSYRDRNTGELFF